The sequence of this TCR beta chain was determined in a study of neurological immune-mediated disorders. Points from the study as a whole: The absence of any CDR3 amino acid sequence shared by expanded clones across subjects suggests that repertoires were private in all groups.

Germline V gives CDR1 MGHRA, CDR2 YSYEKL. The CDR3 contains 14 residues. Between the trimmed V and J ends, which lost 4 bases and 4 bases, there was a span of 11 bases. This clonotype was recorded at least ten times. Its antigen is unidentified. The authors produced cDNA by 5'RACE using 10-nucleotide random UMIs. TCRdb ran MiXCR on the 5' RACE reads and lists one entry per CDR3 protein. The repertoire has tens of thousands of distinct CDR3 sequences, about 4% of them found once; the top ten carry around 5%. Time point: longitudinal time-point 3. Material: PBMCs. This sequence originates from a woman aged 60 to 75 with multiple sclerosis. This chain connects TRBV4-1 to TRBJ1-3, with D possibly being TRBD1 (6 bases). The CDR3 DNA reads as TGCGCCAGCAGCCCGGGGACAAGAGGAAACACCATATATTTT. This encodes CASSPGTRGNTIYF.